A single sample is the source of the 14 T cell receptor beta chains below, sequenced in a study of regulatory T cells in long-lasting Graves disease. Arm-PCR of CDR3 regions with iRepertoire HTBI primers generated TCR beta libraries. TCRdb fed the multiplex PCR reads into MiXCR, producing one record per CDR3 protein. The sample includes about 560,000 distinct CDR3 sequences, about 15% seen only once; the top ten take 12%. The time point denotes: newly diagnosed GD, antithyroid drugs for less than 3 months. RNA isolated from PBMCs was used to make the TCR library. These same data were also listed under a study on T cells in Graves' hyperthyroidism and ophthalmopathy.

The sample in question was peripheral blood mononuclear cells (PBMCs), obtained at new diagnosis, from a patient treated with antithyroid drugs. Receptor source: a man aged 18 to 35 with Graves disease.

A few counts support this clonotype. The chain uses TRBV25-1 and TRBJ2-2; D is unresolved. Per germline, CDR1 MGHDK and CDR2 SYGVNS. The CDR3 consists of 16 residues. V dropped 2 bases and J dropped 5 bases, with 15 bases sitting between them. The CDR3: CASSERVGPRTGELFF. CDR3 DNA: TGTGCCAGCAGTGAACGGGTAGGCCCGAGGACCGGGGAGCTGTTTTTT. Looking up the rest from reference TRBV25-1 and TRBJ2-2 gives the full variable domain: EADIYQTPRYLVIGTGKKITLECSQTMGHDKMYWYQQDPGMELHLIHYSYGVNSTEKGDLSSESTVSRIRTEHFPLTLESARPSHTSQYLCASSERVGPRTGELFFGEGSRLTVL.

This clonotype appeared a few times. V usage is TRBV20-1 and J usage is TRBJ2-1; 10 bases align to TRBD2. The germline V gene encodes CDR1 DFQATT and CDR2 SNEGSKA (reference sequence). The V gene end was trimmed by 3 bases and the J gene end by 8 bases; junction bases not matched to a gene: 10. CDR3 length: 15 amino acids. The CDR3: CSARGLAGVGDEQFF. CDR3 bases: TGCAGTGCTAGGGGCCTAGCGGGAGTTGGCGATGAGCAGTTCTTC.

This clonotype was seen a few times. The rearrangement links TRBV7-2 to TRBJ2-7; D is possibly TRBD2 (5 bases). The CDR3 is 16 amino acids. From germline, CDR1 is SGHTA and CDR2 FQGNSA. With 0 bases removed from V and 1 base from J, the gap between germline ends came to 13 bases. CDR3 coding DNA: TGTGCCAGCAGCTTAGCACTCCCCTGGGAGTCCTACGAGCAGTACTTC. Protein: CASSLALPWESYEQYF.

The chain recombines TRBV12-3 or TRBV12-4 with TRBJ2-7, with a tentative D call TRBD2 (6 bases). This CDR3 spans 15 amino acids. Trimming shortened V by 4 bases and J by 0 bases, and 13 bases separated the two germline ends. The CDR3 DNA reads as TGTGCCAGCAGTTCCGCGGGACGCCACTCCTACGAGCAGTACTTC. Protein: CASSSAGRHSYEQYF.

This clonotype was observed many times. The V call is TRBV6-9, the J call TRBJ2-3; 9 nucleotides match TRBD1. Germline V gene sequence: CDR1 MNHGY, CDR2 SVAAGI. The CDR3 is 15 amino acids. J was trimmed by 3 bases and V by 3 bases; bases with no gene match: 4. This CDR3 reads CASSYGDRVTDTQYF. The DNA for the CDR3 is TGTGCCAGCAGTTACGGGGACAGGGTTACAGATACGCAGTATTTT.

This clonotype was counted many times. Compared with germline, one end of the junction differs, possibly owing to a read error. The genes are TRBV7-9 and TRBJ2-1; 14 bases align to TRBD2. CDR3 length: 11 amino acids. Germline V gene data show CDR1 as SEHNR and CDR2 as FQNEAQ (reference sequence). The CDR3 sequence is CGTSGSNEQFF. CDR3 sequence (DNA): TGCGGGACTAGCGGGAGCAATGAGCAGTTCTTC.

This clonotype has more than one count but fewer than ten. The J gene is TRBJ2-7, the V gene TRBV4-1; D is undetermined. Trimming removed 3 bases at V and 9 bases at J, with 9 bases between. This CDR3 is built from 11 residues. From germline, CDR1 is MGHRA and CDR2 YSYEKL. The CDR3 DNA sequence: TGCGCCAGCAGCCAGTATTCCGGGCAGTACTTC. Translated: CASSQYSGQYF.

In this sample, this clonotype turned up many times. V usage is TRBV28 and J usage is TRBJ2-4; tentatively, D is TRBD1 (8 bases). V was pared by 5 bases and J by 1 base, with 18 bases between. Germline assignment: CDR1 MDHEN and CDR2 SYDVKM. The CDR3 has 17 residues. The CDR3 reads CASSLYRGRVAKNIQYF. The CDR3 DNA is TGTGCCAGCAGTCTCTACAGGGGGAGGGTGGCCAAAAACATTCAGTACTTC.

Details on this clonotype: A much larger clone lies one base from this, so it may be a read error. The V call is TRBV3-1, the J call TRBJ1-1, with D perhaps matching TRBD1 (5 bases). There are 16 residues in the CDR3. V was shortened by 1 base and J by 3 bases, with 15 bases between the two germline ends. CDR1 is LGHDT, CDR2 YNNKEL, per germline (reference sequence). CDR3 protein: CASSQALAGPYTEAFF. The CDR3 bases are TGTGCCAGCAGCCAAGCCTTGGCAGGGCCTTACACTGAAGCTTTCTTT. Full variable domain (missing parts from reference TRBV3-1 and TRBJ1-1): DTAVSQTPKYLVTQMGNDKSIKCEQNLGHDTMYWYKQDSKKFLKIMFSYNNKELIINETVPNRFSPKSPDKAHLNLHINSLELGDSAVYFCASSQALAGPYTEAFFGQGTRLTVV.

This clonotype was counted between two and nine times. V and J are TRBV7-3 and TRBJ2-3, with D perhaps TRBD1 or TRBD2 (5 bases each). Trimming removed 4 bases from V and 0 bases from J, with 14 bases in between. Per the germline V gene, CDR1 is SGHTA and CDR2 is FQGTGA. There are 16 residues in the CDR3. The CDR3 sequence is CASSSGTVDSTDTQYF. The CDR3 nucleotides are TGTGCCAGCAGCTCCGGGACCGTCGATAGCACAGATACGCAGTATTTT.

The gene calls are TRBV28 and TRBJ1-5; D gene uncertain. The CDR3 covers 13 residues. CDR1 is MDHEN, CDR2 SYDVKM, per germline. Between the trimmed V and J ends, which lost 5 bases and 3 bases, there was a span of 8 bases. CDR3 sequence reads: CASSNYNNQPQHF. Here the CDR3 DNA reads TGTGCCAGCAGTAATTACAACAATCAGCCCCAGCATTTT.

The V gene is TRBV4-1, the J gene TRBJ2-7; D possibly corresponds to TRBD1 (5 bases). The CDR3 covers 15 residues. The germline gives CDR1 MGHRA, CDR2 YSYEKL. Trimming pared 0 bases from V and 2 bases from J, leaving 11 bases between. CDR3 nucleotides: TGCGCCAGCAGCCAAGAACAGGACACCACCTACGAGCAGTACTTC. It codes for CASSQEQDTTYEQYF.

The V call is TRBV6-1, the J call TRBJ1-1; D perhaps matches TRBD1 (6 bases). The CDR3 spans 13 residues. The germline gives CDR1 MNHNS, CDR2 SASEGT. Trimming stripped 6 bases from V and 8 bases from J, with 16 bases between. Written as DNA, the CDR3 is TGTGCCAGCAGCCTTTTCACCGGACAGGAAGCTTTCTTT. Residues: CASSLFTGQEAFF.

About this clonotype itself: One junction end does not reproduce the germline sequence, and a read error may be involved. This sequence joins TRBV7-2 and TRBJ2-2, with 11 bases that match TRBD2. Germline V lookup: CDR1 SGHTA, CDR2 FQGNSA. The CDR3 is 15 amino acids. The CDR3 nucleotides are TGTGTCAGCAGCACGGGACTAGCGGTGACCGGGGAGCTGTTTTTT. It codes for CVSSTGLAVTGELFF.